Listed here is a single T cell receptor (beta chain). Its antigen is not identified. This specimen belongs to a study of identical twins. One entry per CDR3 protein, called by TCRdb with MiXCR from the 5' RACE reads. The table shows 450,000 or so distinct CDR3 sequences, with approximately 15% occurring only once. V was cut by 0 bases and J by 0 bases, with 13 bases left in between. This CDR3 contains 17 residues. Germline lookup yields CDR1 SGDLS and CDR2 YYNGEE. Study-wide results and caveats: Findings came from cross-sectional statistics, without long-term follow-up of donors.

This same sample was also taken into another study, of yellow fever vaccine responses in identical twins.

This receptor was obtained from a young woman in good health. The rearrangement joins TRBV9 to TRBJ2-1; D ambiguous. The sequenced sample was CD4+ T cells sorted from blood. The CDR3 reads CASSVDGGLSSYNEQFF. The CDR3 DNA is TGTGCCAGCAGCGTAGACGGCGGCTTGAGCTCCTACAATGAGCAGTTCTTC. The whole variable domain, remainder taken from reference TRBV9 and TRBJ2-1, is DSGVTQTPKHLITATGQRVTLRCSPRSGDLSVYWYQQSLDQGLQFLIQYYNGEERAKGNILERFSAQQFPDLHSELNLSSLELGDSALYFCASSVDGGLSSYNEQFFGPGTRLTVL.